This section outlines one T cell receptor beta chain sequence together with its context. This clone has a handful of counts. Its cognate antigen has yet to be identified. Qualities for individual bases were not recorded, and no much larger clone is one base off. This sample was included in a study of cytomegalovirus exposure and HLA in healthy donors (dated by TCRdb to about 2017). Study-wide context: In an earlier analysis of 550 to 750 of the donors, 276 Gb of sequence data and 100 million or so unique TCR beta sequences from about 179 million T cells were reported. Roughly 310 gigabases of sequencing data and tens of millions of unique TCR sequences were included in an early release covering 550 to 800 HLA-typed donors. Of the approximately 400 genotyped donors, 65% to 90% fell in the genetic ancestry cluster associated with self-reported Caucasian donors. The aim of the study was to test whether cataloging public T cell receptors could identify signatures of past pathogen exposure. The study profiled the T cell repertoires of around 700 subjects by immunosequencing and related them to cytomegalovirus serostatus. Besides the first cohort of 666 subjects, a separate validation cohort made up of over a hundred different subjects was used. To predict cytomegalovirus infection status, the study combined high-throughput TCR immunosequencing, statistical association of individual TCRs with disease status, and machine learning. To study patterns of TCR occurrence, a later analysis re-analyzed previously published TCR beta repertoires from 500 to 850 donors and added high-resolution HLA genotyping. In the later analysis, no new phenotypic data were used to find candidate immune exposures; instead, reliance was placed on TCR beta sequences and their occurrence across donors. To decide whether each TCR beta V gene segment behaved as functional or pseudogenic, an earlier analysis of 587 of the donors relied on high-throughput TCR beta sequencing. Donor age, sex, ethnicity and CMV serostatus were collected together with the repertoire data. In a later genetic analysis, genome-wide SNP genotypes for about 60% of the 666 donors were used, and that subset was treated as a discovery cohort. All discovery cohort repertoires had been generated using a single sequencing platform. Both class I and class II loci were covered by HLA typing, at four-digit resolution. Typing coverage varied by locus: roughly 629-640 donors for A, B, C, DRB1 and DQB1; approximately 560 for DQA1; more than 600 for DPA1; about 450 for DPB1. A handful of DR-DQ haplotypes were treated as single units for association and clustering because of strong linkage in the cohort. Among under 450 genotyped donors of the cohort, an average of 235,054 unique TCR beta nucleotide sequences were sequenced per donor, around 20% of them non-productive.

The cohort was made up of hundreds of healthy bone marrow donors. At the time of sampling, all cohort members were nominally healthy, though unrecorded immune exposures were likely present. The donor tested CMV seronegative and was one of the 352 seronegative cohort members. A peripheral blood sample was collected from each donor, and TCR beta sequencing was performed on peripheral blood mononuclear cells. Genomic DNA was extracted from the blood cell samples with the Qiagen DNeasy Blood Extraction Kit. Sequences LNHDA (CDR1) and SQIVND (CDR2) are obtained from the germline V gene (reference sequence). After removal of 5 bases from V and 5 bases from J, the junction retains 7 bases not matched to a gene. The CDR3 contains 14 residues, cysteine and phenylalanine counted. Solely the CDR3 DNA is kept, with 42 bases framed from the first base. Preparation of the library involved the immunoSEQ multiplex PCR assay. For the multiplex PCR, a mixture combining 60 forward primers for TCR Vbeta segments and 13 reverse primers for TCR Jbeta segments was used. The CDR3 region of rearranged TCR beta genes was amplified from genomic DNA with a multiplex PCR assay. Amplified TCR beta libraries were sequenced as 87-base-pair reads on the Illumina HiSeq System. In the original analysis: Across the 666 repertoires, a later analysis counted some 81 million unique TCR beta chains, approximately 12 million of which were shared by at least two donors. Raw reads were error-corrected and collapsed into unique sequences with a nearest-neighbor algorithm that merged closely related sequences to remove PCR and sequencing errors. V, D and J gene segments were assigned by aligning CDR3 sequences to IMGT reference sequences. Each retained sequence needed at least a six-nucleotide match to both a V gene segment and a J gene segment. A rearrangement was called productive if the CDR3 had no stop codons and remained in frame with V and J, and every other rearrangement was called non-productive. CDR3 was defined by IMGT convention, running from the second conserved V-encoded cysteine to the conserved J-encoded phenylalanine. The earlier analysis of about 560 of the donors excluded any sequence lacking an unambiguous match to a single V gene segment. In an earlier analysis of several hundred of the donors, V segments were called functional above 56.7% productive rearrangements and were called segregating when the between-donor standard deviation exceeded 5%. To diagnose cytomegalovirus status from the catalog of TCR beta chain sequences, a statistical classification framework was built. In a later analysis, V and J genes were assigned by comparing TCR nucleotide sequences against IMGT/GENE-DB human TR gene sequences. A later analysis assigned CDR3 sequences and most-parsimonious VDJ recombination scenarios with the TCRdist pipeline. In a later analysis, each TCR beta chain was defined by its CDR3 amino acid sequence together with its V-gene family, and reads lacking a unique V-gene family were excluded. To address suspected cross-contamination and a sequencing artifact, a later analysis removed 592 highly shared, low-generation-probability nucleotide sequences. In a later analysis, a clonal expansion index was calculated for each public chain from normalized within-repertoire ranks of inferred template counts. In a later analysis, generation probabilities were computed using a VDJ recombination model fitted to out-of-frame rearrangements, and the results were checked against IGoR. In a later analysis, hypergeometric tests were used to score TCR-TCR, TCR-HLA and TCR-CMV co-occurrence, with a repertoire-size bias correction applied to TCR pairs. To estimate false discovery rates, a later analysis permuted the HLA or CMV assignments 20 times. In a later analysis, co-occurring TCRs were grouped using DBSCAN, and TCRdist sequence similarity was added for clustering within HLA-allele-positive subsets. Repertoires with fewer than 30,000 or more than 120,000 public chains, plus five repertoires with anomalous nucleotide sharing, were excluded from co-occurrence clustering. The immuneACCESS repertoire file appears here via TCRdb, limited to in-frame rearrangements. These files lack a portion of the clones; in checked studies, under half of the deficit traces to unresolved V genes, and the cause of the others is not known. V, J and clone size are taken as reported in that table, and D and trimming were inferred from the DNA itself. This sample comprises over 200,000 clones, about 75% of them detected only once. Clones ranked in the top ten supply 1.8% of the sample.

Broad study findings and their caveats: Because counts were too low, about 18 rarely observed V segments, including chromosome 9 orphons, were left out of the earlier analysis of approximately 500 of the donors. Several of the top co-occurrence clusters appeared to be linked to parvovirus B19, influenza, CMV and Epstein-Barr virus, according to a later analysis. When HLA alleles, especially DR and DQ, strongly co-occurred, TCR associations were difficult to assign to individual alleles. According to a later analysis, TCR association rates differed among HLA loci, with DRB1 alleles showing the most associated TCRs and HLA-C alleles showing the fewest. A later analysis associated 15,000 to 20,000 TCR beta sequences with specific HLA alleles at a false discovery rate of 0.05. Only TCR beta chains were sequenced in this cohort, and the absence of alpha or paired-chain data limited detectable features. Linkage disequilibrium might explain the correlated functional status among segregating V segments, but an unknown experimental factor could not be excluded. In vitro tests confirmed that a few of the cytomegalovirus-associated TCR beta chains recognize cytomegalovirus antigens. Sequencing depth was assumed to be roughly uniform across donors in the presence/absence analyses, though that assumption may not hold. Because HLA typing was unavailable for some donors at each locus, only the typed subset was used in association tests. The study gave a list of some 150 TCR beta chains associated with cytomegalovirus. Compared with equally common non-associated chains, HLA-associated TCR beta chains in a later analysis were more clonally expanded and had lower generation probabilities. Compared with the 666-donor mean, donors in an Asian-associated ancestry cluster had fewer N-insertions in productive TCRs, according to a later genetic analysis. While some public TCRs were present in many individuals, most TCR sequences turned up only very rarely across donors. An association between a missense DCLRE1C variant and V-gene and J-gene trimming of TCR beta chains was found in a later genetic analysis and replicated in an independent cohort. The authors suggested that the approach could potentially be extended to other disease states and immunological phenotypes. The only immune exposure information available for the cohort was CMV serostatus. Some IMGT-functional V segments, including TRBV6-2 and TRBV6-3, could not be distinguished by the 87-base-pair reads and were therefore excluded. The sequencing pipeline was judged likely to have produced a cluster of highly shared sequence variants as a technical artifact. Broadly in line with IMGT annotations, most TCR beta V segments showed up in productive rearrangements about 90% or about 30% of the time in an earlier analysis of several hundred of the donors. A further reported finding was that TCR beta sequences accurately predicted the HLA-A and HLA-B alleles for most subjects in the first cohort. Cytomegalovirus status was reported to be diagnosed by the classifier with high specificity and sensitivity in both the original and validation cohorts. According to a later analysis, most CMV-associated TCR beta chains appeared to be HLA-restricted, and the HLA associations seemed to be driven largely by CMV exposure.

The specimen sequenced was PBMCs. The rearranged chain carries TRBV19 and TRBJ2-7, with 9 bases aligning to TRBD1. The receptor comes from a male donor in good health and CMV-seronegative. The DNA sequence reads TGTGCCAGTAGTTGGGACAGGGATCAGCACGAGCAGTACTTC. This yields the protein CASSWDRDQHEQYF.